This TCR beta chain was sequenced for a study of shared clonotypes between healthy human individuals. On the study more broadly: Plates per donor: three CD4 naive, three CD4 memory, two CD8 naive, one CD8 memory. Findings and caveats of the study: Since donors were few, the genetic and exposure-history diversity represented was limited. Among the subsets, naive ones generally showed larger estimated richness than memory ones.

The CDR3 extends over 16 amino acids. The germline V and J ends were trimmed by 5 bases and 0 bases, with 14 bases remaining between them. From germline, CDR1 is SGHVS and CDR2 FQNEAQ. Worth noting for this clone: Its cognate antigen is unknown.

For every subset, genomic DNA was evenly distributed across several immunoSEQ plates. TCRdb's copy holds only in-frame clones and misses some; the assay was immunoSEQ multiplex PCR. The table includes around 88,000 clones, roughly two thirds detected once. The receptor was derived from a young man in good health. The sample consisted of memory CD8+ T cells sorted from blood. This sample's subset: CD45RO+ cells pooled with CCR7-negative TemRA cells. The chain is built from TRBV7-8 and TRBJ1-3, with D unclear. CDR3 nucleotides: TGTGCCAGCAGCGCCCGTGACGGTGGCTCTGGAAACACCATATATTTT. Amino acid sequence: CASSARDGGSGNTIYF. Full variable domain (rest looked up from reference TRBV7-8 and TRBJ1-3): GAGVSQSPRYKVAKRGQDVALRCDPISGHVSLFWYQQALGQGPEFLTYFQNEAQLDKSGLPSDRFFAERPEGSVSTLKIQRTQQEDSAVYLCASSARDGGSGNTIYFGEGSWLTVV.